This is a list of T cell receptor beta chains from one sample in a study of Graves' ophthalmopathy and Graves' hyperthyroidism. From the multiplex PCR reads, TCRdb called clonotypes with MiXCR, one entry per CDR3 protein. The repertoire holds hundreds of thousands of distinct CDR3 sequences, about 21% seen once, with 2.5% to 3.5% in the top ten. The sequenced sample consisted of peripheral blood. The receptors originated from a woman younger than 30 with stable Graves' hyperthyroidism. Each CDR3 is given with its conserved first and last residue. D genes are given only for firm matches. Clone size appears in some rows only: once, few, many, or a class for an expanded clone.

many NA TRBJ1-2 TRBV3-1 TGTGCCAGCAGCGAGTTTGGCGGCTACACCTTC CASSEFGGYTF
many NA TRBJ2-7 TRBV18 TGTGCCAGCTCACAAATGCGAGGAAGGGTCTACGAGCAGTACTTC CASSQMRGRVYEQYF
NA NA TRBJ1-2 TRBV15 TGTGCCACCAGCGATGAAATATATGGCTACACCTTC CATSDEIYGYTF
many NA TRBJ1-1 TRBV5-1 TGCGCCAGCAGCCCCCTGGGGCTGAACACTGAAGCTTTCTTT CASSPLGLNTEAFF
few NA TRBJ1-2 TRBV13 TGTGCCAGCAGCTCAACCACGGATTACTATGGCTACACCTTC CASSSTTDYYGYTF
many NA TRBJ2-4 TRBV30 TGTGCCTGGAGTGGGTCGGCAGGAAAAAACATTCAGTACTTC CAWSGSAGKNIQYF
many NA TRBJ2-2 TRBV12-3/TRBV12-4 TGTGCCAGCGGCCATTGGGGGGGGCAAGGGGAGCTGTTTTTT CASGHWGGQGELFF
NA NA TRBJ2-7 TRBV7-6 TGTGCCAGCAGCTTAGCTGGCGGGACCACTTCCTACGAGCAGTACTTC CASSLAGGTTSYEQYF
NA NA TRBJ1-6 TRBV25-1 TGTGCCAGCAGTGGAGGTCGGACACCCCTCCACTTT CASSGGRTPLHF
many TRBD1 TRBJ1-5 TRBV19 TGTGCCAGCCGGGACAGGGGCGTCCAGCCCCAGCATTTT CASRDRGVQPQHF
many NA TRBJ1-6 TRBV20-1 TGCAGTGCTAGTAGGCCAACGAGCTCCTATAATTCACCCCTCCACTTT CSASRPTSSYNSPLHF
few TRBD2 TRBJ2-7 TRBV18 TGTGCCAGCTCACCACCGAAAGGGACTAGCAAATCCTACGAGCAGTACTTC CASSPPKGTSKSYEQYF
many NA TRBJ2-5 TRBV6-5 TGTGCCAGCAGTTCACTCGGGGGGCTACAGGAGACCCAGTACTTC CASSSLGGLQETQYF
many TRBD2 TRBJ2-7 TRBV15 TGTGCCACCAGCAGAGCGGGGACTAGCGGCTACGAGCAGTACTTC CATSRAGTSGYEQYF
NA NA TRBJ1-2 TRBV20-1 TGCAGTGCTAGTGATATGGTGTCGTATGGCTACACCTTC CSASDMVSYGYTF
many NA TRBJ2-2 TRBV6-2/TRBV6-3 TGTGCCAGCAGTTACTACCTAGCCTCGACATTTCGGAACACCGGGGAGCTGTTTTTT CASSYYLASTFRNTGELFF
many TRBD2 TRBJ2-7 TRBV20-1 TGCAGTGCGTTCCTACCGTTTTTAGCGGGGGCGGACGAGCAGTACTTC CSAFLPFLAGADEQYF
few TRBD1 TRBJ1-1 TRBV6-1 TGTGCCAGCACCCTAGGACAGGGGGGCGGCACTGAAGCTTTCTTT CASTLGQGGGTEAFF
many TRBD2 TRBJ2-4 TRBV3-1 TGTGCCAGCAGCCAACATAGCGGGAGTTTAGCCAAAAACATTCAGTACTTC CASSQHSGSLAKNIQYF
NA NA TRBJ1-1 TRBV5-1 TGCGCCAGCAGCATTTCAGGGAGCACTGAAGCTTTCTTT CASSISGSTEAFF
NA TRBD1 TRBJ1-2 TRBV27 TGTGCCAGCCATTCCTCGACAGGGGATGGCTACACCTTC CASHSSTGDGYTF
many TRBD2 TRBJ2-5 TRBV7-7 TGTGCTAGCAGCCCAAGGCCGGGGGGAGGGGAGACCCAGTACTTC CASSPRPGGGETQYF
many TRBD2 TRBJ2-5 TRBV20-1 TGCAGTGCCGCTAGCGGGAGTGATCGGGAGACCCAGTACTTC CSAASGSDRETQYF
many NA TRBJ1-2 TRBV5-1 TGCGCCAGCAGCCCAGGGGTCCACGGGGACTACACCTTC CASSPGVHGDYTF
many NA TRBJ2-2 TRBV27 TGTGCCAGCAGTTTTGGGAGGACTCGAACCGGGGAGCTGTTTTTT CASSFGRTRTGELFF
many NA TRBJ2-6 TRBV20-1 TGCAGTGCTAGACTACCGGGGGCCAACGTCCTGACTTTC CSARLPGANVLTF
many TRBD2 TRBJ2-7 TRBV4-1 TGCGCCAGCAGCCACTTCAGCGGGAGCACCTACGAGCAGTACTTC CASSHFSGSTYEQYF
many TRBD2 TRBJ2-5 TRBV28 TGTGCCAGCAGTTGGGCGGGAGTGGAGGAGACCCAGTACTTC CASSWAGVEETQYF
NA NA TRBJ2-2 TRBV12-3/TRBV12-4 TGTGCCAGCAGTTTAAAACTCCGACAAAACACCGGGGAGCTGTTTTTT CASSLKLRQNTGELFF
many TRBD2 TRBJ2-7 TRBV5-1 TGCGCCAGCAGACCGAGGAAACCGGGACTAGTGGACGAGCAGTACTTC CASRPRKPGLVDEQYF
few NA TRBJ1-3 TRBV7-2 TGTGCCAGCAGCGACGGAAACACCATATATTTT CASSDGNTIYF
many TRBD2 TRBJ2-7 TRBV15 TGTGCCACCAGCAGAGGGGGGGGACTAGCTGGATACGAGCAGTACTTC CATSRGGGLAGYEQYF
NA TRBD1 TRBJ2-5 TRBV28 TGTGCCAGCAGTCAACCCGGATCAGGGGGAGAGACCCAGTACTTC CASSQPGSGGETQYF
NA NA TRBJ1-1 TRBV3-1 TGTGCCAGCAGCCAAGTCGGGTCAGAGCCGAACACTGAAGCTTTCTTT CASSQVGSEPNTEAFF
NA NA TRBJ2-6 TRBV7-3 TGTGCCAGCAGCTCCGAGGGGGGACCGTACTCTGGGGCCAACGTCCTGACTTTC CASSSEGGPYSGANVLTF